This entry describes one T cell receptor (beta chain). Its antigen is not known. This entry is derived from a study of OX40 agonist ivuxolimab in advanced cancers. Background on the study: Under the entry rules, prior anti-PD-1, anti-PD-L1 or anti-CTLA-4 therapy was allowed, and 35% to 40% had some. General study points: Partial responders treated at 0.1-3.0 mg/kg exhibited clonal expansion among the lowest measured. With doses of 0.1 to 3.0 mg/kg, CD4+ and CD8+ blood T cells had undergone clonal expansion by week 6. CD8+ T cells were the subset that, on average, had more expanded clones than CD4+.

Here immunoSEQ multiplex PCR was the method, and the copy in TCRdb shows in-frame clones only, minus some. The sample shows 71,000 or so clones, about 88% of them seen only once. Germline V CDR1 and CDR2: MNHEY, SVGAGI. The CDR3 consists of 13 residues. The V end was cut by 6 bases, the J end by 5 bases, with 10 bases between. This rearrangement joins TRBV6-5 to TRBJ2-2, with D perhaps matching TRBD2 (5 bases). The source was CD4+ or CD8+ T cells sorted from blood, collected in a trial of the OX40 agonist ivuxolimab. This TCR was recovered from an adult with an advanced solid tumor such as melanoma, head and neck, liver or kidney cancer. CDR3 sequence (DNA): TGTGCCAGCAGCCACTTAGCGACCGGGGAGCTGTTTTTT. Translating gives CASSHLATGELFF.